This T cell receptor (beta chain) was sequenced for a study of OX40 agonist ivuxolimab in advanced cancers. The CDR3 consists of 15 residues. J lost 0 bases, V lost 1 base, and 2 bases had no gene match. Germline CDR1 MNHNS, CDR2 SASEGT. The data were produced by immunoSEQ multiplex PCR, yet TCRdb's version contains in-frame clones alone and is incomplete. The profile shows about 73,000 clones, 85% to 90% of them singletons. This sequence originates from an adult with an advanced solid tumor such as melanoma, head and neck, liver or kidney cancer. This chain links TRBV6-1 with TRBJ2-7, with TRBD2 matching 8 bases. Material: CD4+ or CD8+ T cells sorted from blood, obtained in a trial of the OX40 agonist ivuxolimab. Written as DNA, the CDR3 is TGTGCCAGCAGTGAAGTGAGCGGGAGCTCCTACGAGCAGTACTTC. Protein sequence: CASSEVSGSSYEQYF.